These T cell receptor beta chains were read from a single sample in a study of monozygotic twins with inflammatory bowel disease. TCRdb re-called the 5' RACE reads and shows each CDR3 protein once, DNA omitted. This sample's clone table lists tens of thousands of distinct CDR3 sequences. The sequenced sample was blood. These TCRs come from a human donor with ulcerative colitis or Crohn's disease, or a healthy co-twin of an affected twin (not recorded which). Each CDR3 is given with its conserved first and last residue. Where a row states a size, it is once, few, many or the class of an expanded clone; other rows omit it.

TRBV12-3/TRBV12-4	TRBJ2-7	NA	CASSRTGSAEQYF
TRBV4-1	TRBJ2-5	NA	CASSTSRGTQETQYF
TRBV5-1	TRBJ1-1	NA	CASSAGFTNTEAFF
TRBV6-5	TRBJ1-2	NA	CASSYSAGNYGYTF
TRBV5-5	TRBJ2-3	NA	CASSSTGGADTQHF
TRBV20-1	TRBJ1-5	NA	CSARGGTDSNQPQHF
TRBV9	TRBJ2-3	NA	CASSAGLAGGVDTQYF
TRBV2	TRBJ1-2	NA	CASSLGGGYGYTF
TRBV7-2	TRBJ1-2	NA	CASAFNNYGYTF
TRBV10-3	TRBJ2-3	NA	CAISEPTGLAGDTDTQYF
TRBV5-5	TRBJ2-3	NA	CASSLGSGADTQYF
TRBV7-9	TRBJ1-6	medium-sized	CASSLEQYNSPLHF
TRBV5-1	TRBJ2-5	NA	CASSLGSKETQYF
TRBV3-1	TRBJ1-1	NA	CASGGLGSLNTEAFF
TRBV3-1	TRBJ2-1	NA	CASSHRGGSSYNEQFF
TRBV29-1	TRBJ2-7	NA	CSVHRGRGYEQYF
TRBV7-9	TRBJ2-2	NA	CASTRLLNTGELFF
TRBV27	TRBJ2-1	NA	CASSSSPTIYNEQFF
TRBV6-1	TRBJ2-7	NA	CASSRYPQAYEQYF
TRBV24-1	TRBJ1-2	NA	CATARGPGDYGYTF
TRBV10-2	TRBJ2-2	NA	CASLGTGNTGELFF
TRBV6-1	TRBJ1-1	NA	CASTKPGQGVFEAFF
TRBV6-5	TRBJ1-1	NA	CASSYDTPGQGSGTEAFF
TRBV7-2	TRBJ2-3	NA	CASSWGGPDTQYF
TRBV18	TRBJ1-4	NA	CASSPRQYNEKLFF
TRBV5-6	TRBJ2-6	NA	CASSWGPQGSGANVLTF
TRBV27	TRBJ2-2	NA	CASSLRRGRDGELFF
TRBV5-1	TRBJ1-5	NA	CASRPGPPNSNQPQHF
TRBV12-3/TRBV12-4	TRBJ2-1	NA	CASHHGGGLPYNEQFF
TRBV3-1	TRBJ2-1	NA	CASSRGTYNEQFF
TRBV20-1	TRBJ1-2	NA	CSAPLDIYGYTF
TRBV20-1	TRBJ2-7	NA	CSAREGTDYEQYF
TRBV5-1	TRBJ2-5	NA	CASSSGLLAGETQYF
TRBV15	TRBJ2-3	NA	CATSRGRGEDTQYF
TRBV3-1	TRBJ2-5	NA	CASSQGLKGGQGAWMETQYF
TRBV18	TRBJ1-5	NA	CASSPDSGGNQPQHF
TRBV29-1	TRBJ1-2	NA	CSVEDSPSAYGYTF
TRBV2	TRBJ2-1	NA	CASVWVGQSSYNEQFF
TRBV14	TRBJ1-4	NA	CASSPNSQQREKLFF
TRBV4-1	TRBJ2-7	NA	CASSQTGPSYEQYF
TRBV7-6	TRBJ2-7	NA	CASSLRDFSYEQYF
TRBV27	TRBJ2-3	NA	CASSFVLAPFTDTQYF